This TCR beta chain was identified in a study of CD8 T cells in ankylosing spondylitis. The study's findings and limits: A motif in TCR beta, a set of eight or nine highly homologous variants, appeared characteristic of ankylosing spondylitis blood.

This clonotype was seen many times. Its specificity is not known. Using its own MiXCR run on the 5' RACE reads, TCRdb lists one record per CDR3 protein. The table has 670,000 or so distinct CDR3 sequences, around 19% seen once. The material sequenced was blood, either unsorted or a sorted T cell fraction (not recorded which). The TCR was taken from a male donor with ankylosing spondylitis.

The CDR3 DNA reads TGTGCCAGCAGCTTAAAGCGGGGGGTCGGTTACAATGAGCAGTTCTTC. Its translation is CASSLKRGVGYNEQFF. The chain couples TRBV5-6 to TRBJ2-1, with 9 bases matching TRBD2. Germline CDR1 reads SGHDT; CDR2 reads YYEEEE. With V trimmed by 2 bases and J by 4 bases, 7 bases remained unmatched. The CDR3 runs to 16 residues.